Below are 25 T cell receptor beta chains sequenced from a single sample in a study of Graves' ophthalmopathy and Graves' hyperthyroidism. The sequenced template was RNA, covering the TCR beta CDR3 region. RT-PCR in the first round used HTBI primers; a second-round multiplex PCR followed. One entry per CDR3 protein results from TCRdb running MiXCR on the multiplex PCR reads. The sample yields about 660,000 distinct CDR3 sequences, about two fifths seen once. Source material: peripheral blood. Receptor source: an adult man with Graves' ophthalmopathy.

This clonotype was found a few times. This chain uses TRBV15 with TRBJ1-5; 8 bases match TRBD1. The J segment lost 2 bases and the V segment lost 0 bases, leaving 9 bases of the junction unmatched. The germline CDR1 and CDR2 sequences are LNHNV and YYDKDF (reference sequence). CDR3 length: 18 amino acids. The CDR3 loop reads CATSRDPGTGAGNQPQHF. CDR3 DNA: TGTGCCACCAGCAGAGATCCGGGGACAGGCGCCGGCAATCAGCCCCAGCATTTT.

As to this clonotype: This likely comes from a read error, as the CDR3 has no conserved phenylalanine or tryptophan at its end. CDR3 nucleotides: TGCGCCAGCAGCCAGACAGGACTACAATACGAGCAGTACCTC. Translated, it gives CASSQTGLQYEQYL. This chain links TRBV11-2 with TRBJ2-7; D might be TRBD1 or TRBD2, each matching 6 bases. The CDR3 is made up of 14 amino acids. Germline loops: CDR1 SGHAT, CDR2 FQNNGV.

This clonotype was recorded many times. An end of the junction does not agree with germline; a read error may underlie this. The chain links TRBV7-3 to TRBJ1-1; 7 bases map to TRBD1. CDR1 is SGHTA, CDR2 FQGTGA, per germline. CDR3 length: 12 amino acids. Here the CDR3 DNA reads TGTGCCAGCAGCTTAACGGGGGGACAGATAGTCTTT. This sequence encodes CASSLTGGQIVF.

CDR3 region: CASSYSSAGSYEQYF. The CDR3 coding sequence is TGTGCCAGCAGTTACTCTTCGGCAGGCTCCTACGAGCAGTACTTC. The chain has TRBV6-2 or TRBV6-3 and TRBJ2-7, with D unclear. Germline V gives CDR1 MNHEY, CDR2 SVGEGT. This CDR3 has 15 residues. Deletions cut 0 bases from V and 0 bases from J, with 9 bases between.

The chain uses TRBV6-4 and TRBJ1-6; maybe TRBD1 (6 bases). V was pared by 0 bases and J by 9 bases, with 6 bases between. CDR1 is MRHNA and CDR2 is SNTAGT in the germline V gene. The CDR3 loop spans 13 amino acids. CDR3 protein: CASSDSDSSPLHF. The CDR3, as DNA: TGTGCCAGCAGTGACTCGGACAGTTCACCCCTCCACTTT.

This clonotype was seen ten or more times. The rearrangement links TRBV20-1 to TRBJ2-5; D might be TRBD1 (5 bases). CDR3 length equals 12 residues. V lost 4 bases and J lost 6, with 12 bases in between. Germline CDR1 DFQATT, CDR2 SNEGSKA (reference sequence). The CDR3 protein is CSANPPGQTQYF. The CDR3 nucleotides are TGCAGTGCTAATCCACCAGGGCAGACCCAGTACTTC.

The V call is TRBV12-3 or TRBV12-4, the J call TRBJ2-2; TRBD2 might be the D (6 bases). Trimming removed 1 base at V and 8 bases at J, with 11 bases between. The CDR3 covers 14 residues. The CDR3 DNA reads TGTGCCAGCAGTTTAGATGGCGCGGGAGGGGAGCTGTTTTTT. Amino acids: CASSLDGAGGELFF.

This clonotype was observed many times. CDR3 bases: TGCAGCGCGGGACTAGCGGGAGCTGGCGAGCAGTACTTC. Translation gives CSAGLAGAGEQYF. The V call is TRBV20-1, the J call TRBJ2-7; 14 bases line up with TRBD2. The germline CDR1 and CDR2 sequences are DFQATT and SNEGSKA (reference sequence). CDR3 length equals 13 residues.

The genes are TRBV19 and TRBJ2-7, with 7 positions matching TRBD1. Germline assignment: CDR1 LNHDA and CDR2 SQIVND (reference sequence). Losses at the gene ends were 3 bases for V and 3 bases for J; bases not matched to a gene: 11. CDR3 length: 16 residues. CDR3 nucleotide sequence: TGTGCCAGTAGTATTCGGAGAGCAGGGGGTAACTACGAGCAGTACTTC. It specifies CASSIRRAGGNYEQYF.

This chain joins TRBV6-5 and TRBJ1-1; no definite D call. Per the germline V gene, CDR1 is MNHEY and CDR2 is SVGAGI. The CDR3 runs to 12 residues. V was clipped by 8 bases and J by 8 bases, with 15 bases between them. CDR3 region: CASSPLQDEAFF. CDR3 DNA sequence: TGTGCCAGCTCACCACTCCAGGACGAAGCTTTCTTT.

As to this clonotype: Being one base from a much bigger clone, this may be a read error. This rearrangement joins TRBV9 to TRBJ1-2; 8 nucleotides align to TRBD1. The length of the CDR3 is 15 residues. CDR1 is SGDLS and CDR2 is YYNGEE in the germline V gene. V trimming: 3 bases; J trimming: 7 bases; junction bases outside the gene matches: 11. This CDR3 is CASSAEDRVSCGYTF. CDR3 nucleotide sequence: TGTGCCAGCAGCGCGGAGGACAGGGTTAGCTGTGGCTACACCTTC.

This clonotype has more than one count but fewer than ten. The J gene is TRBJ2-5, the V gene TRBV2; 7 bases match TRBD2. V lost 2 bases, J lost 1 base, and 7 bases stayed unmatched. The CDR3 length is 16 residues. Germline CDR1 SNHLY, CDR2 FYNNEI. As DNA, the CDR3 is TGTGCCAGCAGTGAATGGTTTGGGACTACCCAAGAGACCCAGTACTTC. This codes for CASSEWFGTTQETQYF.

The V call is TRBV29-1, the J call TRBJ1-2, with 9 bases identical to TRBD1. The germline V gene has CDR1 SQVTM and CDR2 ANQGSEA. This CDR3 contains 10 residues. Trimming cost V 6 bases and J 13 bases; bases outside gene matches: 6. The CDR3 sequence: CSVEGQGITF. Here the CDR3 DNA reads TGCAGCGTAGAGGGACAGGGCATCACCTTC.

V usage is TRBV5-6 and J usage is TRBJ1-5; 10 bases are a match to TRBD1. Trimming cost V 4 bases and J 7 bases; bases outside gene matches: 8. The CDR3 runs to 15 residues. Germline V gives CDR1 SGHDT, CDR2 YYEEEE. CDR3 sequence (DNA): TGTGCCAGCAGCGTTCGACAGGGGGCTGGACAGCCCCAGCATTTT. Encoded protein: CASSVRQGAGQPQHF.

Many counts were recorded for this clonotype. The chain is built from TRBV7-3 and TRBJ2-5; D might be TRBD1 or TRBD2, each matching 6 bases. The CDR3 is 16 residues long. V was clipped by 0 bases and J by 1 base, with 12 bases between them. Germline-derived CDR1 and CDR2 are SGHTA and FQGTGA. CDR3 in DNA: TGTGCCAGCAGCTTAACGGGGGGCCCCCTCCAAGAGACCCAGTACTTC. It is translated as CASSLTGGPLQETQYF.

The J gene is TRBJ1-2, the V gene TRBV10-3; D gene unclear. Per germline, CDR1 ENHRY and CDR2 SYGVKD. The CDR3 loop spans 11 amino acids. V was pared by 2 bases and J by 7 bases, with 5 bases between. The CDR3 bases are TGTGCCATCAGTGAGGGCACTGGCTACACCTTC. It encodes CAISEGTGYTF.

This clonotype was recorded a few times. A much larger clone is a single base away; this may be a read error. The chain has TRBV24-1 and TRBJ1-2, with unresolved D. This CDR3 is built from 12 residues. CDR1 KGHDR and CDR2 SFDVKD come from the germline V gene. The CDR3 DNA follows: TGTGCCATCAGTTACGGGAGCCATGGCTACACCTTC. Protein: CAISYGSHGYTF.

This clonotype was observed once. The chain has TRBV29-1 and TRBJ2-7; either TRBD1 or TRBD2 may fit D (7 bases each). V gave up 4 bases and J gave up 2 bases, with 18 bases separating them. From germline, CDR1 is SQVTM and CDR2 ANQGSEA. The CDR3 has 15 amino acids. The CDR3 is CSVAFDRAGAYEQYF. DNA for the CDR3: TGCAGCGTTGCCTTCGACAGGGCGGGGGCCTACGAGCAGTACTTC.

This clonotype turned up a few times. The genes are TRBV5-1 and TRBJ2-2; no reliable D call. Germline assignment: CDR1 SGHRS and CDR2 YFSETQ. V lost 3 bases and J 1 base, leaving 7 bases between the germline ends. The length of the CDR3 is 14 residues. In nucleotides, the CDR3 is TGCGCCAGCAGCTACACCTTGAACACCGGGGAGCTGTTTTTT. It specifies CASSYTLNTGELFF.

V and J are TRBV7-6 and TRBJ2-5; tentatively, D is TRBD2 (5 bases). With 3 bases removed from V and 3 bases from J, the gap between germline ends came to 11 bases. CDR1 is SGHVS and CDR2 is FNYEAQ in the germline V gene. This CDR3 region has 14 residues. The CDR3, as DNA: TGTGCCAGCAGCTTGTCGCTAGCTGAAGAGACCCAGTACTTC. Amino acid sequence: CASSLSLAEETQYF.

This sequence joins TRBV25-1 and TRBJ2-5, with D tentatively TRBD2 (6 bases). CDR1 is MGHDK, CDR2 SYGVNS, per germline. Trimming removed 6 bases from V and 5 bases from J, with 19 bases in between. The CDR3 contains 15 residues. CDR3 coding DNA: TGTGCCAGCAGCACCTCGGGACTTGAGGGCGAGACCCAGTACTTC. Translated, it gives CASSTSGLEGETQYF.

The chain employs TRBV20-1 and TRBJ1-6, with 7 bases identical to TRBD1. CDR1 is DFQATT and CDR2 is SNEGSKA in the germline V gene (reference sequence). V was pared by 5 bases and J by 11 bases, with 6 bases of the junction left unmatched. There are 12 residues in the CDR3. CDR3: CSAQTGRTPLHF. The CDR3 DNA reads TGCAGTGCTCAGACAGGGAGGACACCCCTCCACTTT.

As to this clonotype: A junction boundary mismatches the germline segment, possibly from a read error. The V and J genes are TRBV5-5 and TRBJ2-5, with 8 nucleotides matching TRBD2. The CDR3 runs to 15 residues. Germline assignment: CDR1 SGHKS and CDR2 YYEKEE (reference sequence). The CDR3 reads CASRGPGLVTESQYF. CDR3 DNA: TGTGCCAGCAGGGGACCGGGACTAGTAACAGAGTCCCAGTACTTC.

This clonotype was counted ten times or more. V is TRBV10-3 and J is TRBJ1-5, with D tentatively TRBD1 (5 bases). Per the germline V gene, CDR1 is ENHRY and CDR2 is SYGVKD. V was clipped by 3 bases and J by 0 bases, with 6 bases between them. The CDR3 spans 14 residues. CDR3 region: CAISDGASNQPQHF. The CDR3 coding sequence is TGTGCCATCAGTGACGGGGCTAGCAATCAGCCCCAGCATTTT.

This clonotype occurred many times. The chain combines TRBV29-1 with TRBJ1-1, with D hard to call. Germline V CDR1 and CDR2: SQVTM, ANQGSEA. The CDR3 loop spans 10 amino acids. CDR3 in amino acids: CTVLHFEAFF. CDR3 coding DNA: TGCACCGTCCTTCATTTCGAAGCTTTCTTT.